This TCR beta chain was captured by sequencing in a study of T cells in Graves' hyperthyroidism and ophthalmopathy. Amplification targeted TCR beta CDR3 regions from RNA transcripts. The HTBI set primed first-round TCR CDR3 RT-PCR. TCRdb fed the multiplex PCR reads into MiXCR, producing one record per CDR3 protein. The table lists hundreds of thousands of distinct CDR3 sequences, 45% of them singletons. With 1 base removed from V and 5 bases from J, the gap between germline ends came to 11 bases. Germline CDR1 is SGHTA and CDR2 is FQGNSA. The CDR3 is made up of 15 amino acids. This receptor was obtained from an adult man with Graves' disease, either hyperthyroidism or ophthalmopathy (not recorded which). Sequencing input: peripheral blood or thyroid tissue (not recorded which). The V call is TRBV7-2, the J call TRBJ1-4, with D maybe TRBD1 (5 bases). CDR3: CASSLGGPLNEKLFF. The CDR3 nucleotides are TGTGCCAGCAGCTTAGGGGGCCCGTTAAATGAAAAACTGTTTTTT.